This is a list of T cell receptor beta chains from one sample in a study of T cells in Graves' hyperthyroidism and ophthalmopathy. TCRdb called the multiplex PCR reads again in MiXCR, with one record for every CDR3 protein. This sample has roughly 420,000 distinct CDR3 sequences, with about an eighth found just once. The sequencing sample was made of blood. These receptors were obtained from a woman aged 18-29 years with Graves' hyperthyroidism. Both conserved end residues are part of each CDR3. D genes are given only for firm matches. The size entry is marked missing in some rows and otherwise reads once, few, many or a size class.

V	D	J	size	length	DNA	CDR3
TRBV12-3/TRBV12-4	TRBD2	TRBJ2-7	many	14	TGTGCCAGCAATTATGGGGGAGGGCCGGCCGAGCAGTACTTC	CASNYGGGPAEQYF
TRBV27	NA	TRBJ1-1	many	13	TGTGCCAGCAGTCCTCGGTGGGAGGGTGAAGCTTTCTTT	CASSPRWEGEAFF
TRBV4-1	TRBD2	TRBJ2-1	few	17	TGCGCCAGCAGCCAGCTCCCGGGACTAGGAGGTTGGGATGAGCAGTTCTTC	CASSQLPGLGGWDEQFF
TRBV18	NA	TRBJ2-5	many	14	TGTGCCAGCTCACCGCGACTAGACCAAGAGACCCAGTACTTC	CASSPRLDQETQYF
TRBV25-1	TRBD1	TRBJ2-5	once	17	TGTGCCAGCAGCCAAGATGGCCCCGGGACAGGGGCGGAGACCCAGTACTTC	CASSQDGPGTGAETQYF
TRBV20-1	NA	TRBJ2-4	few	15	TGCAGTGCTAGAGATTTATGGGGGGCCAAAAACATTCAGTACTTC	CSARDLWGAKNIQYF
TRBV7-3	NA	TRBJ2-1	NA	13	TGTGCCAGCAGCTCCGGAGGGGGCAATGAGCAGTTCTTC	CASSSGGGNEQFF
TRBV11-2	NA	TRBJ2-7	many	17	TGTGCCAGCAGCTCACCAGGGGCTAGCGGTTCCTCCTACGAGCAGTACTTC	CASSSPGASGSSYEQYF
TRBV6-2/TRBV6-3	NA	TRBJ1-2	NA	15	TGTGCCAGCAGTTACTCAGGCAGACAGACCTTTGGCTACACCTTC	CASSYSGRQTFGYTF
TRBV27	TRBD1	TRBJ1-2	NA	14	TGTGCCAGCAGTTTAGGGACAGCAGGGCAAGGCTACACCTTC	CASSLGTAGQGYTF
TRBV6-6	NA	TRBJ1-5	many	16	TGTGCCAGCAGTTACTCAGGGAGGGGAAGCAATCAGCCCCAGCATTTT	CASSYSGRGSNQPQHF